A single T cell receptor beta chain is shown here with its context. The antigen is unknown. Diagnoses were established using clinical symptoms, serum thyroxine and TRAb, thyroid ultrasound and orbital computed tomography. PBMCs were collected from a 10 ml volume of fresh peripheral blood. The germline V gene encodes CDR1 DFQATT and CDR2 SNEGSKA (reference sequence). This CDR3 spans 16 amino acids. Losses at the gene ends were 6 bases for V and 0 bases for J; bases not matched to a gene: 7. The source material, RNA transcripts, was used to amplify TCR beta CDR3 regions. The HTBI primer set was used in a first-round RT-PCR of the TCR CDR3. TCRdb re-derived calls from the multiplex PCR reads in MiXCR, one entry per CDR3 protein. The repertoire consists of around 440,000 distinct CDR3 sequences, with around a sixth occurring once and the leading ten covering around 7.7%. This specimen belongs to a study of T cells in Graves' hyperthyroidism and ophthalmopathy. Study findings and constraints: Ophthalmopathy onset followed model prediction by a median about six months.

Material for sequencing was blood. The chain links TRBV20-1 to TRBJ2-5; 13 bases match TRBD2. The receptor's source is a woman younger than 35 with Graves' hyperthyroidism. Here the CDR3 DNA reads TGCAGTGCCTCCGGGACTAGCGGGGCCCACCAAGAGACCCAGTACTTC. Translation: CSASGTSGAHQETQYF.